Listed here is a single T cell receptor beta chain. The antigen is undetermined. The data derive from a study of cytomegalovirus exposure and HLA in healthy donors. The germline gives CDR1 GTSNPN, CDR2 SVGIG (reference sequence). CDR3 size: 12 residues. V was pared by 1 base and J by 8 bases, with 11 bases between. Study-wide points: Through in vitro validation, three CMV-associated chains were shown to be specific for CMV antigens. Most subjects had HLA-A and HLA-B alleles reportedly predicted accurately by TCR beta sequences. Presence/absence analyses rested on an assumption that sequencing depth was roughly uniform across donors.

The PCR made use of 60 Vbeta and 13 Jbeta primers. Sequencing was performed with immunoSEQ multiplex PCR; in TCRdb, only in-frame clones are kept and a portion is missing. The repertoire holds some 110,000 clones, with around three quarters as singletons. The chain recombines TRBV30 with TRBJ1-2; D is unclear. Material for sequencing was PBMCs. The sequence was obtained from a woman aged 30 to 39 in good health and CMV-seronegative. The CDR3 bases are TGTGCCTGGAGTGCAGGCCCGGGGGGCTACACCTTC. Encoded protein: CAWSAGPGGYTF. Full variable domain (remainder filled in from reference TRBV30 and TRBJ1-2): SQTIHQWPATLVQPVGSPLSLECTVEGTSNPNLYWYRQAAGRGLQLLFYSVGIGQISSEVPQNLSASRPQDRQFILSSKKLLLSDSGFYLCAWSAGPGGYTFGSGTRLTVV.